Listed here are 19 T cell receptor beta chains from one sample, sequenced in a study of CD4 and CD8 cells across lung adenocarcinoma regions. TCRdb processed the PCR reads anew with MiXCR; each CDR3 protein has one entry. The table includes some 19,000 distinct CDR3 sequences, around 51% detected once. Material: CD8+ T cells from the center of a lung tumor. These receptors all come from a female donor with lung adenocarcinoma. The CD4 and CD8 labels of this study may be unreliable.

The J gene is TRBJ2-5, the V gene TRBV6-1; TRBD2 might be the D (5 bases). The DNA matches TRBJ2-4 better at its end, which makes the J call doubtful. Germline V gene lookup returns CDR1 MNHNS and CDR2 SASEGT. The CDR3 extends over 14 amino acids. This CDR3 reads CAGSEGRDQDIQYF. DNA of the CDR3: TGTGCGGGGAGCGAGGGCCGCGACCAAGACATTCAGTACTTC.

The CDR3 loop is CASSPFLSSYEQYF. DNA for the CDR3: TGCGCCAGCAGCCCGTTCCTAAGCTCCTACGAGCAGTACTTC. This chain uses TRBV5-1 with TRBJ2-1; D is unresolved. Judging by the DNA end, TRBJ2-7 fits better; the J call may be wrong. Germline CDR1 is SGHRS and CDR2 is YFSETQ. The CDR3 sequence is 14 residues long.

This clonotype was found once. The chain combines TRBV6-1 with TRBJ1-2; TRBD1 aligns across 11 bases. The CDR3 sequence is 13 residues long. Germline CDR1 reads MNHNS; CDR2 reads SASEGT. Trimming removed 6 bases from V and 7 bases from J; junction bases left unmatched: 4. In DNA, the CDR3 is TGTGCCAGCAGCCCGGGACAGGGGGGTGGCTACACCTTC. It encodes CASSPGQGGGYTF.

This clonotype appeared a few times. This chain uses TRBV5-1 with TRBJ2-5, with 7 bases lining up with TRBD1. With the DNA end fitting TRBJ2-7 better, the J assignment may be wrong. The germline CDR1 and CDR2 sequences are SGHRS and YFSETQ. This CDR3 region has 15 residues. The CDR3 region is CASSVTGTEAYEQYF. In DNA, the CDR3 is TGCGCCAGCAGCGTAACCGGGACAGAAGCCTACGAGCAGTACTTC.

This clonotype was counted at least ten times. This sequence joins TRBV6-1 and TRBJ1-6; TRBD1 might be the D (5 bases). This CDR3 has 16 amino acids. In germline, CDR1 is MNHNS, CDR2 SASEGT. Trimming removed 2 bases from V and 5 bases from J, with 13 bases in between. The CDR3 region is CASSELLGRNNSPLHF. For the CDR3, the DNA is TGTGCCAGCAGTGAACTATTGGGACGGAATAATTCACCCCTCCACTTT.

This clonotype was recorded only once. Compared with germline, one end of the junction differs, possibly owing to a read error. The V call is TRBV10-1, the J call TRBJ2-4, with D perhaps given as TRBD1 or TRBD2 (5 bases each). The CDR3 length is 16 residues. Per the germline V gene, CDR1 is WNHNN and CDR2 is SYGVQD (reference sequence). The CDR3: CASSETGLWGKNMQYF. As DNA, the CDR3 is TGCGCCAGCAGTGAGACGGGGCTGTGGGGCAAAAACATGCAGTACTTT.

Of note for this clonotype: Germline is not matched at one junction end, which may reflect a read error. This rearrangement joins TRBV6-1 to TRBJ2-4; D remains unclear. The CDR3 runs to 14 residues. Germline V gives CDR1 MNHNS, CDR2 SASEGT. In nucleotides, the CDR3 is TGTGGCAGCATGGGGTCTTCAGCCAAAGATACGCAGTACTTC. This gives the protein CGSMGSSAKDTQYF.

In the case of this clonotype: Relative to the germline gene, one junction end is altered; a read error may explain this. The V and J genes are TRBV10-1 and TRBJ2-4; D perhaps matches TRBD2 (6 bases). Germline-derived CDR1 and CDR2 are WNHNN and SYGVQD (reference sequence). The CDR3 length is 14 residues. The CDR3, as DNA: TGCGCCAGCAAGGGGAGGCAAGCCCAAAACATGCAGTACTTT. Its protein is CASKGRQAQNMQYF.

The chain is built from TRBV6-5 and TRBJ1-2; D perhaps matches TRBD1 (6 bases). Trimming stripped 0 bases from V and 8 bases from J, with 16 bases between. Germline CDR1 MNHEY, CDR2 SVGAGI. The length of the CDR3 is 15 residues. CDR3: CASSYSTRTEIGYTF. CDR3 nucleotide sequence: TGTGCCAGCAGTTACTCGACAAGGACAGAGATCGGCTACACCTTC.

This clonotype was observed at least ten times. The rearrangement uses TRBV7-2 and TRBJ2-1; 7 bases align to TRBD1. The J call may be faulty, since TRBJ2-5 better matches the DNA end. The length of the CDR3 is 14 residues. CDR1 is SGHTA, CDR2 FQGNSA, per germline. The CDR3 DNA sequence: TGTGCCAGCAGCTCAGATTCAGGGGGAGAGACCCAGTACTTC. Protein: CASSSDSGGETQYF.

The chain links TRBV6-5 to TRBJ2-7; TRBD2 might be the D (7 bases). Deletions cut 4 bases from V and 1 base from J, with 17 bases between. The CDR3 loop spans 16 amino acids. Per the germline V gene, CDR1 is MNHEY and CDR2 is SVGAGI. In DNA, the CDR3 is TGTGCCAGCAGTTCACTTTCCGGGGGGCCTTCCTACGAGCAGTACTTC. This codes for CASSSLSGGPSYEQYF.

This chain joins TRBV10-3 and TRBJ2-3, with D perhaps being TRBD1 or TRBD2 (6 bases each). Germline lookup yields CDR1 ENHRY and CDR2 SYGVKD. The CDR3 sequence is 15 residues long. CDR3 in DNA: TGTTGCATGGGTGAGGGGGGCCGAGGGGAAGATACGCAGTATTTT. It specifies CCMGEGGRGEDTQYF.

This rearrangement joins TRBV11-3 to TRBJ2-3, with TRBD2 matching over 7 bases. V was pared by 5 bases and J by 0 bases, with 5 bases of the junction left unmatched. The CDR3 is 15 amino acids. CDR1 and CDR2 from the germline V gene are SGHNT and YENEEA. The CDR3 bases are TGTGCCAGCAGCCATGATAGCGGGAGCACAGATACGCAGTATTTT. This translates into CASSHDSGSTDTQYF.

The chain couples TRBV25-1 to TRBJ2-3, with 7 bases aligning to TRBD2. Per the germline V gene, CDR1 is MGHDK and CDR2 is SYGVNS. The V and J ends lost 4 bases and 4 bases, in that order; junction bases with no gene match: 14. This CDR3 contains 17 residues. This CDR3 is CASSAVGGGKGADTQYF. The CDR3 nucleotides are TGTGCCAGCAGTGCCGTTGGCGGGGGTAAAGGCGCAGATACGCAGTATTTT.

The chain uses TRBV4-1 and TRBJ2-3; D is ambiguous. CDR3 length equals 18 residues. Trimming took off 6 bases at V and 2 bases at J, with 24 bases between the two ends. The germline CDR1 and CDR2 sequences are MGHRA and YSYEKL. CDR3 sequence: CASRQRGEAKRDTDTQYF. CDR3 DNA: TGCGCCAGCAGACAACGCGGCGAAGCCAAAAGGGACACAGATACGCAGTATTTT.

J is TRBJ1-2 and V is TRBV30; a weak D match, TRBD1 (5 bases). This CDR3 has 13 residues. The germline V gene has CDR1 GTSNPN and CDR2 SVGIG (reference sequence). Trimming removed 1 base at V and 4 bases at J, with 10 bases between. CDR3 DNA sequence: TGTGCCTGGAGTGGGGTTGGGGCCTATGGCTACACCTTC. Its translation is CAWSGVGAYGYTF.

This clonotype was detected only a few times. DNA of the CDR3: TGTGCCAGCAGGCGCGGGACAGGGGGCAAAGAGACCCAGTACTTC. This encodes CASRRGTGGKETQYF. The J gene is TRBJ2-5, the V gene TRBV6-1; 12 bases agree with TRBD1. V dropped 6 bases and J dropped 3; count of bases not matched to a gene: 5. CDR3 length: 15 residues. CDR1 and CDR2 from the germline V gene are MNHNS and SASEGT.

This clonotype was picked up many times. V and J are TRBV6-1 and TRBJ2-1, with D unresolved. The CDR3 length is 12 residues. Germline CDR1 reads MNHNS; CDR2 reads SASEGT. Trimming shortened V by 1 base and J by 6 bases, and 4 bases separated the two germline ends. The CDR3 nucleotides are TGTGCCAGCAGTGAAGTAGGCAATGAGCAGTTCTTC. It translates to CASSEVGNEQFF.

Only a few counts were recorded for this clonotype. V and J are TRBV6-1 and TRBJ1-3, with a tentative D call TRBD1 (5 bases). From germline, CDR1 is MNHNS and CDR2 SASEGT. With 7 bases removed from V and 6 bases from J, the gap between germline ends came to 19 bases. The CDR3 consists of 15 residues. This CDR3 is CASKRASGTANTIYF. In DNA form, the CDR3 reads TGTGCCAGCAAACGGGCCTCGGGGACGGCAAACACCATATATTTT.